A selection of T cell receptor beta chains follows, all from one sample in a study of blood T cells in healthy people across ages. TCRdb analysed the 5' RACE reads with MiXCR anew, one entry per CDR3 protein. This table holds 1.4 million to 1.5 million distinct CDR3 sequences, roughly 45% found once. Sequencing was carried out using blood. The origin of the receptors is a woman under 30 in good health. Both conserved end residues are part of each CDR3. The order of the fields is CDR3 protein, V gene, J gene, D gene. The D gene is left open where the match is weak.

CDR3 protein: CASSTLTSGGRSYNEQFF; V gene: TRBV7-2; J gene: TRBJ2-1; D gene: TRBD2
CDR3 protein: CASRGLTDSNQPQHF; V gene: TRBV2; J gene: TRBJ1-5; D gene: -
CDR3 protein: CASSQLLAGEVWNEQFF; V gene: TRBV4-2; J gene: TRBJ2-1; D gene: TRBD2
CDR3 protein: CSASDEKGPNSPLHF; V gene: TRBV20-1; J gene: TRBJ1-6; D gene: -
CDR3 protein: CATSSGLAADFSYNEQFF; V gene: TRBV24-1; J gene: TRBJ2-1; D gene: TRBD2
CDR3 protein: CASSQDLGEQETQYF; V gene: TRBV3-1; J gene: TRBJ2-5; D gene: -
CDR3 protein: CARETGDVYEQYF; V gene: TRBV21-1; J gene: TRBJ2-7; D gene: -
CDR3 protein: CALRRQGADNEQFF; V gene: TRBV10-3; J gene: TRBJ2-1; D gene: TRBD1
CDR3 protein: CSADTGKGEAFF; V gene: TRBV29-1; J gene: TRBJ1-1; D gene: -
CDR3 protein: CASKPRTVPGANVLTF; V gene: TRBV2; J gene: TRBJ2-6; D gene: -
CDR3 protein: CASSSSGGGAYNEQFF; V gene: TRBV11-3; J gene: TRBJ2-1; D gene: TRBD2
CDR3 protein: CASSPSWGDEQFF; V gene: TRBV6-6; J gene: TRBJ2-1; D gene: -
CDR3 protein: CASLGGGGEKLFF; V gene: TRBV28; J gene: TRBJ1-4; D gene: -
CDR3 protein: CASSLSPSEETQYF; V gene: TRBV5-1; J gene: TRBJ2-5; D gene: -
CDR3 protein: CASSLRQLRDEQFF; V gene: TRBV12-3/TRBV12-4; J gene: TRBJ2-1; D gene: -
CDR3 protein: CASSPRQGRTEAFF; V gene: TRBV5-4; J gene: TRBJ1-1; D gene: TRBD1
CDR3 protein: CASSQDDEAFF; V gene: TRBV4-1; J gene: TRBJ1-1; D gene: -
CDR3 protein: CSVEHRGRLFF; V gene: TRBV29-1; J gene: TRBJ1-4; D gene: -
CDR3 protein: CSAREVPEAFF; V gene: TRBV20-1; J gene: TRBJ1-1; D gene: -
CDR3 protein: CAGGSMGANVLTF; V gene: TRBV12-3/TRBV12-4; J gene: TRBJ2-6; D gene: -
CDR3 protein: CASSQGDKDGYTF; V gene: TRBV4-1; J gene: TRBJ1-2; D gene: -
CDR3 protein: CSALTGIDEQYF; V gene: TRBV20-1; J gene: -; D gene: -
CDR3 protein: CSAAGLASHNEQFF; V gene: TRBV29-1; J gene: TRBJ2-1; D gene: TRBD2
CDR3 protein: CASSVRTSGPSSTDTQYF; V gene: TRBV2; J gene: TRBJ2-3; D gene: TRBD2
CDR3 protein: CASSSQSTDTQYF; V gene: TRBV7-2; J gene: TRBJ2-3; D gene: -
CDR3 protein: CSANGLAGDTQYF; V gene: TRBV20-1; J gene: TRBJ2-3; D gene: TRBD2
CDR3 protein: CAISEGGGYEQYF; V gene: TRBV10-3; J gene: TRBJ2-7; D gene: TRBD1
CDR3 protein: CATSWGDTQYF; V gene: TRBV15; J gene: TRBJ2-3; D gene: -
CDR3 protein: CACSEAGLAGGTDTQYF; V gene: TRBV6-1; J gene: TRBJ2-3; D gene: TRBD2
CDR3 protein: CASSVNIRGVFGDTQYF; V gene: TRBV9; J gene: TRBJ2-3; D gene: -
CDR3 protein: CASSQEFSSSNQPQHF; V gene: TRBV3-1; J gene: TRBJ1-5; D gene: -
CDR3 protein: CASSSTQGISYNEQFF; V gene: TRBV18; J gene: TRBJ2-1; D gene: -
CDR3 protein: CASSFRARGYGYTF; V gene: TRBV27; J gene: TRBJ1-2; D gene: -
CDR3 protein: CASSEGLAGGETDTQYF; V gene: TRBV2; J gene: TRBJ2-3; D gene: TRBD2
CDR3 protein: CASSTLDSGNTIYF; V gene: TRBV7-9; J gene: TRBJ1-3; D gene: -
CDR3 protein: CAISDLAGHSYNEQFF; V gene: TRBV10-3; J gene: TRBJ2-1; D gene: TRBD2
CDR3 protein: CAPNISPRASGSGVQTQYF; V gene: TRBV7-3; J gene: TRBJ2-5; D gene: TRBD2
CDR3 protein: CASSLGLGLGNTEAFF; V gene: TRBV7-9; J gene: TRBJ1-1; D gene: -
CDR3 protein: CASSHPGWGYEQYF; V gene: TRBV4-1; J gene: TRBJ2-7; D gene: -
CDR3 protein: CASSGKAGGRTDTQYF; V gene: TRBV6-6; J gene: TRBJ2-3; D gene: TRBD2
CDR3 protein: CASSRSPPSYYQPQHF; V gene: TRBV12-3/TRBV12-4; J gene: TRBJ1-5; D gene: -
CDR3 protein: CASPRTESCNYEQYF; V gene: TRBV5-1; J gene: TRBJ2-7; D gene: -
CDR3 protein: CASNVAGGPGETQYF; V gene: TRBV14; J gene: TRBJ2-5; D gene: TRBD2
CDR3 protein: CASMVAGGNEQYF; V gene: TRBV2; J gene: TRBJ2-7; D gene: TRBD2
CDR3 protein: CASSPAGVRSAEQFF; V gene: TRBV7-2; J gene: TRBJ2-1; D gene: TRBD2